One sample yielded the 28 T cell receptor beta chains listed below, sequenced in a study of blood T cell repertoires in COVID-19. Assay: immunoSEQ multiplex PCR; the TCRdb copy retains only in-frame clones and omits some. The sample shows about 150,000 clones, around four fifths of them seen only once. The specimen sequenced was PBMCs or T cells enriched from blood (not recorded which). The receptors were sampled from a man in his fifties or sixties who had recovered from COVID-19.

In its sample, this clone was seen many times. V usage is TRBV6-2 or TRBV6-3 and J usage is TRBJ2-5; 12 bases are a match to TRBD2. V was pared by 2 bases and J by 5 bases, with 3 bases of the junction left unmatched. The germline V gene has CDR1 MNHEY and CDR2 SVGEGT. CDR3 size: 15 residues. Written as DNA, the CDR3 is TGTGCCAGCAGTTACGCCGGGACTAGCGGGGAGACCCAGTACTTC. Translating gives CASSYAGTSGETQYF.

The genes are TRBV7-3 and TRBJ1-1; 8 bases match TRBD1. The V gene end was trimmed by 4 bases and the J gene end by 1 base; junction bases not matched to a gene: 2. The CDR3 covers 14 residues. Germline V CDR1 and CDR2: SGHTA, FQGTGA. This CDR3 is CASSWTGRNTEAFF. Written as DNA, the CDR3 is TGTGCCAGCAGCTGGACAGGGAGGAACACTGAAGCTTTCTTT. Using reference TRBV7-3 and TRBJ1-1 for the parts outside the CDR3, the full variable domain is GAGVSQTPSNKVTEKGKYVELRCDPISGHTALYWYRQSLGQGPEFLIYFQGTGAADDSGLPNDRFFAVRPEGSVSTLKIQRTERGDSAVYLCASSWTGRNTEAFFGQGTRLTVV.

The V call is TRBV25-1, the J call TRBJ1-2; 7 bases match TRBD1. Germline V gene data show CDR1 as MGHDK and CDR2 as SYGVNS. The CDR3 loop spans 16 amino acids. The V segment lost 6 bases and the J segment 4 bases; nucleotides outside the gene matches: 14. In nucleotides, the CDR3 is TGTGCCAGCAGCGCAGGGACAGACCGGGCGGTCTATGGCTACACCTTC. Its protein product is CASSAGTDRAVYGYTF.

This chain joins TRBV7-9 and TRBJ2-6, with D tentatively TRBD2 (5 bases). Germline values: CDR1 SEHNR, CDR2 FQNEAQ (reference sequence). Trimming removed 5 bases at V and 2 bases at J, with 10 bases between. The CDR3 is 15 amino acids. CDR3 in amino acids: CASSPSAAGANVLTF. The CDR3, as DNA: TGTGCCAGCAGCCCCTCAGCGGCTGGGGCCAACGTCCTGACTTTC. The full variable domain, completed using reference TRBV7-9 and TRBJ2-6, is DTGVSQNPRHKITKRGQNVTFRCDPISEHNRLYWYRQTLGQGPEFLTYFQNEAQLEKSRLLSDRFSAERPKGSFSTLEIQRTEQGDSAMYLCASSPSAAGANVLTFGAGSRLTVL.

This clone was counted between two and nine times. V is TRBV25-1 and J is TRBJ2-7; 10 bases fit TRBD1. V trimming: 8 bases; J trimming: 0 bases; junction bases outside the gene matches: 4. Germline-derived CDR1 and CDR2 are MGHDK and SYGVNS. The CDR3 is 14 amino acids. The CDR3 protein is CASSRTGGSYEQYF. The CDR3 region has the DNA TGTGCCAGCTCTCGGACAGGGGGCTCCTACGAGCAGTACTTC.

In its sample, this clone was seen a few times. The chain recombines TRBV19 with TRBJ1-1, with 8 bases aligning to TRBD1. V lost 7 bases to trimming and J lost 4 bases; unmatched junction nucleotides: 5. The CDR3 runs to 13 residues. Per germline, CDR1 LNHDA and CDR2 SQIVND (reference sequence). CDR3 loop: CASNGDRPTEAFF. Written as DNA, the CDR3 is TGTGCCAGTAATGGGGACAGGCCCACTGAAGCTTTCTTT.

V and J are TRBV2 and TRBJ1-4; 9 bases are a match to TRBD1. After removal of 6 bases from V and 3 bases from J, the junction contained 5 bases not matched to a gene. The CDR3 spans 15 residues. CDR1 and CDR2 (germline): SNHLY, FYNNEI. The chain's CDR3 is CASRGTGTANEKLFF. Here the CDR3 DNA reads TGTGCCAGCAGGGGGACAGGGACAGCTAATGAAAAACTGTTTTTT.

The chain has TRBV30 and TRBJ2-7; 7 bases are a match to TRBD2. Looked up from germline, CDR1 is GTSNPN and CDR2 is SVGIG (reference sequence). CDR3 size: 13 residues. Trimming at V came to 3 bases and at J to 2 bases, leaving 4 bases not matched to a gene. The CDR3 sequence is CAWSVGGTYEQYF. CDR3 nucleotide sequence: TGTGCCTGGAGCGTCGGGGGGACCTACGAGCAGTACTTC.

This clone occurred many times. J is TRBJ2-5 and V is TRBV28; D might be TRBD1 (6 bases). The CDR3 consists of 15 residues. Per the germline V gene, CDR1 is MDHEN and CDR2 is SYDVKM. Trimming removed 5 bases from V and 3 bases from J, with 16 bases in between. CDR3 protein: CASSKSTGQKETQYF. Written as DNA, the CDR3 is TGTGCCAGCAGTAAATCTACAGGGCAAAAAGAGACCCAGTACTTC.

The V call is TRBV9, the J call TRBJ2-1; weak D call: TRBD1 (6 bases). The CDR3 sequence is 17 residues long. The germline gives CDR1 SGDLS, CDR2 YYNGEE. Deletions cut 4 bases from V and 0 bases from J, with 17 bases between. The CDR3 loop is CASSPGQKLSSYNEQFF. CDR3 bases: TGTGCCAGCAGCCCAGGACAGAAACTCAGCTCCTACAATGAGCAGTTCTTC.

J is TRBJ2-3 and V is TRBV12-5; unclear D gene. V lost 1 base to trimming and J lost 1 base, with 6 bases between them. The CDR3 is 14 residues long. Looked up from germline, CDR1 is LGHNT and CDR2 is FRNRAP. Here the CDR3 DNA reads TGTGCTAGTGGTTTGGGCAGCGGCACAGATACGCAGTATTTT. Protein sequence: CASGLGSGTDTQYF.

The chain uses TRBV11-2 and TRBJ1-1; 9 bases are a match to TRBD1. Germline-derived CDR1 and CDR2 are SGHAT and FQNNGV. The CDR3 runs 15 residues. V dropped 5 bases and J dropped 1; count of bases not matched to a gene: 5. CDR3 nucleotide sequence: TGTGCCAGCAGCCTCAGGACAGGGGCGAACACTGAAGCTTTCTTT. Translating gives CASSLRTGANTEAFF.

The J gene is TRBJ1-2, the V gene TRBV4-2; 10 positions agree with TRBD1. Germline lookup yields CDR1 LGHNA and CDR2 YNFKEQ. V dropped 4 bases and J dropped 8; count of bases not matched to a gene: 7. CDR3 length equals 14 residues. CDR3 DNA: TGTGCCAGCAGCCGAGCAGGACAGGGGGAAGGCTACACCTTC. Protein sequence: CASSRAGQGEGYTF.

J is TRBJ2-1 and V is TRBV24-1, with a tentative D call TRBD1 (6 bases). Trimming left V 3 bases short and J 10 bases short, with 6 bases between. CDR3 length: 11 residues. Germline CDR1 reads KGHDR; CDR2 reads SFDVKD. CDR3 region: CATSDDREQFF. Written as DNA, the CDR3 is TGTGCCACCAGTGATGACAGGGAGCAGTTCTTC.

This sequence joins TRBV3-1 (or the pseudogene TRBV3-2) and TRBJ2-2, with a possible D match to TRBD1 (6 bases). V dropped 1 base and J dropped 6 bases, with 15 bases sitting between them. Looked up from germline, CDR1 is LGHDT and CDR2 is YNNKEL (reference sequence). This CDR3 spans 16 amino acids. This CDR3 is CASSQGTVLNAGELFF. The CDR3 DNA follows: TGTGCCAGCAGCCAAGGGACAGTGTTAAACGCCGGGGAGCTGTTTTTT.

CDR3 in DNA: TGCGCCAGCAGCCAAGAAGGGCGGGGGCGGTATGGCTACACCTTC. Translation gives CASSQEGRGRYGYTF. The rearrangement joins TRBV4-1 to TRBJ1-2; D is possibly TRBD1 (6 bases). The CDR3 has 15 residues. Germline-derived CDR1 and CDR2 are MGHRA and YSYEKL. V lost 0 bases, J lost 5 bases, and 13 bases lay in between.

The chain combines TRBV14 with TRBJ1-2; 7 bases fit TRBD1. The V gene's germline CDR1 is SGHDN and CDR2 FVKESK. The CDR3 contains 15 residues. Losses at the gene ends were 3 bases for V and 5 bases for J; bases not matched to a gene: 9. In DNA form, the CDR3 reads TGTGCCAGCAGCCAGACGACAGGGTTGGGGTATGGCTACACCTTC. Its protein is CASSQTTGLGYGYTF.

V usage is TRBV21-1 and J usage is TRBJ1-2. TRBV21-1 is a pseudogene. The CDR3 sequence is 12 residues long. The CDR3 DNA sequence: TGTGCCAGCAGCAAAGGCCTACTAGGCTACACCTTC. This sequence encodes CASSKGLLGYTF.

The rearrangement joins TRBV18 to TRBJ1-3; no reliable D call. Trimming left V 5 bases short and J 4 bases short, with 21 bases between. Germline V gives CDR1 KGHSH, CDR2 LQKENI. The CDR3 is 17 residues long. Written as DNA, the CDR3 is TGTGCCAGCTCAGCAACCTCCGGGCCTGGAGGGGGAAACACCATATATTTT. Amino acid sequence: CASSATSGPGGGNTIYF.

In its sample, this clone was seen once. This sequence joins TRBV29-1 and TRBJ2-1, with 12 positions matching TRBD2. The CDR3 is 15 residues long. V shed 3 bases and J 8 bases; nucleotides not matched to a gene: 8. Germline V gives CDR1 SQVTM, CDR2 ANQGSEA. The CDR3 sequence is CSVDGLAGYLDEQFF. CDR3 DNA: TGCAGCGTTGATGGACTAGCGGGGTACTTGGATGAGCAGTTCTTC.

Only one count was recorded for this clone. This chain joins TRBV5-6 and TRBJ2-7, with 7 bases aligning to TRBD1. The CDR3 covers 12 residues. With 4 bases clipped from V and 4 bases from J, the junction kept 2 bases outside the gene matches. CDR1 and CDR2 from the germline V gene are SGHDT and YYEEEE. The CDR3 DNA is TGTGCCAGCAGCCTCAGGGGGTACGAGCAGTACTTC. The encoded protein is CASSLRGYEQYF.

The rearrangement uses TRBV6-5 and TRBJ2-4; a possible D gene is TRBD1 (6 bases). CDR1 and CDR2 from the germline V gene are MNHEY and SVGAGI. CDR3 length: 15 residues. Trimming took off 6 bases at V and 6 bases at J, with 18 bases between the two ends. In DNA form, the CDR3 reads TGTGCCAGCAGACTCACCCGGACAGCCGTAAACATTCAGTACTTC. Translated: CASRLTRTAVNIQYF.

The chain has TRBV18 and TRBJ2-7; 7 nucleotides align to TRBD2. Germline V gives CDR1 KGHSH, CDR2 LQKENI. The CDR3 consists of 14 residues. With V trimmed by 5 bases and J by 0 bases, 4 bases remained unmatched. DNA for the CDR3: TGTGCCAGCTCATGGCGGGAGAGCTCCTACGAGCAGTACTTC. Its protein product is CASSWRESSYEQYF. The full variable domain, completed using reference TRBV18 and TRBJ2-7, is NAGVMQNPRHLVRRRGQEARLRCSPMKGHSHVYWYRQLPEEGLKFMVYLQKENIIDESGMPKERFSAEFPKEGPSILRIQQVVRGDSAAYFCASSWRESSYEQYFGPGTRLTVT.

The chain carries TRBV2 and TRBJ2-6, with D perhaps TRBD1 (6 bases). In germline, CDR1 is SNHLY, CDR2 FYNNEI. V gave up 3 bases and J gave up 4 bases, with 19 bases separating them. There are 18 residues in the CDR3. The CDR3 DNA is TGTGCCAGCAGTGATAGGCCAGGGGCTTCCCAAGGGGCCAACGTCCTGACTTTC. Its translation is CASSDRPGASQGANVLTF.

This chain uses TRBV14 with TRBJ2-1; 10 bases align to TRBD1. With 3 bases clipped from V and 5 bases from J, the junction kept 10 bases outside the gene matches. The CDR3 extends over 17 amino acids. Germline V gene data show CDR1 as SGHDN and CDR2 as FVKESK. The CDR3 loop is CASSHHTRDRGNNEQFF. CDR3 sequence (DNA): TGTGCCAGCAGCCACCATACACGGGACAGGGGCAACAATGAGCAGTTCTTC.

This chain connects TRBV7-9 to TRBJ1-1; TRBD1 agrees at 7 bases. With 5 bases clipped from V and 8 bases from J, the junction kept 2 bases outside the gene matches. CDR1 and CDR2 (germline): SEHNR, FQNEAQ (reference sequence). CDR3 length: 11 residues. For the CDR3, the DNA is TGTGCCAGCAGCCGGGACAGCGAAGCTTTCTTT. Protein: CASSRDSEAFF.

This clone came up a few times. The chain links TRBV19 to TRBJ1-5; D is unclear. The CDR3 is made up of 16 amino acids. V was cut by 3 bases and J by 3 bases, with 15 bases left in between. Germline CDR1 reads LNHDA; CDR2 reads SQIVND (reference sequence). The CDR3, as DNA: TGTGCCAGTAGTATCCTCACGAGGCACCACAATCAGCCCCAGCATTTT. Protein product: CASSILTRHHNQPQHF.

This clone appeared many times. The rearrangement uses TRBV10-3 and TRBJ1-5, with TRBD1 matching over 7 bases. The V gene's germline CDR1 is ENHRY and CDR2 SYGVKD. The CDR3 has 16 amino acids. V gave up 2 bases and J gave up 2 bases; unmatched junction bases: 6. CDR3 sequence reads: CAISEPTTGGNQPQHF. In DNA, the CDR3 is TGTGCCATCAGTGAGCCTACTACAGGGGGCAATCAGCCCCAGCATTTT.